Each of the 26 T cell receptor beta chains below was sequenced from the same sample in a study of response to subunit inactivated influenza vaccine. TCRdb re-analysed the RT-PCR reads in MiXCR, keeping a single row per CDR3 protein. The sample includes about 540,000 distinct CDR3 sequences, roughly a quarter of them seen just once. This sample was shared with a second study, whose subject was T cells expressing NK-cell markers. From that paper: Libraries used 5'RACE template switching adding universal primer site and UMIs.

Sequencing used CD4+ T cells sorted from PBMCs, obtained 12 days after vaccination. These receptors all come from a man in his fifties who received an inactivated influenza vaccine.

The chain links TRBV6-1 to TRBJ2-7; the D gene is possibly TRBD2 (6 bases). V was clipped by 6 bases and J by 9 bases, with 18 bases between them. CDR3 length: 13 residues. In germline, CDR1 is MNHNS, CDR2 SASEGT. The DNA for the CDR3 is TGTGCCAGCAGCCGGGACTTCGGAGGAGTGCAGTACTTC. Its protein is CASSRDFGGVQYF.

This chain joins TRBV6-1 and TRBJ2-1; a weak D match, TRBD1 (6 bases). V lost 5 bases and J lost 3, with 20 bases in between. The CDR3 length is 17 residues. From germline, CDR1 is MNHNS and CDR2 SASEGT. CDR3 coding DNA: TGTGCCAGCAGTCCGCCCGGCAGGGGTCCCCTCTACAATGAGCAGTTCTTC. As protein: CASSPPGRGPLYNEQFF.

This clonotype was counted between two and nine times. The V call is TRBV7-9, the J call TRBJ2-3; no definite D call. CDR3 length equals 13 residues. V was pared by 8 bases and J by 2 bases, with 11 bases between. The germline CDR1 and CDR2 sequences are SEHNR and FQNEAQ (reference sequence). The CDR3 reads CASSGQLTDTQYF. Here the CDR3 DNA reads TGTGCCAGCTCCGGCCAGCTCACAGATACGCAGTATTTT.

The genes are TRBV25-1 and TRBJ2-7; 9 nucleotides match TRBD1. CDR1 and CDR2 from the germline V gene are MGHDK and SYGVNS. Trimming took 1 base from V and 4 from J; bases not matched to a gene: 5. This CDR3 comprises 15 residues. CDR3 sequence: CASSEWGDREYEQYF. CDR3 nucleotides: TGTGCCAGCAGTGAATGGGGGGACAGGGAGTACGAGCAGTACTTC.

The CDR3 here is CASSQEGQAEQYF. The CDR3 DNA reads TGCGCCAGCAGCCAAGAGGGACAGGCGGAGCAGTACTTC. V and J are TRBV4-3 and TRBJ2-7; 8 bases are shared with TRBD1. Germline CDR1 LGHNA, CDR2 YSLEER. The V segment lost 0 bases and the J segment 7 bases; nucleotides outside the gene matches: 2. This CDR3 comprises 13 residues.

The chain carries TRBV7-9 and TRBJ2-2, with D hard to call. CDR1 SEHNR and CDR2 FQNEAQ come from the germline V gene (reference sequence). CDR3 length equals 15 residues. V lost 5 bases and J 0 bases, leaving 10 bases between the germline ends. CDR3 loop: CASSPRRSNTGELFF. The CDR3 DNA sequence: TGTGCCAGCAGCCCCAGACGATCGAACACCGGGGAGCTGTTTTTT.

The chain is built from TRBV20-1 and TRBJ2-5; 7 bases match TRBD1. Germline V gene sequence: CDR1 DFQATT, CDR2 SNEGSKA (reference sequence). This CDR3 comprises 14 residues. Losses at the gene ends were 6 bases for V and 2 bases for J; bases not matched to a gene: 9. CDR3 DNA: TGCAGTGCAGTAATACCGGGACAGCAAGAGACCCAGTACTTC. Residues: CSAVIPGQQETQYF.

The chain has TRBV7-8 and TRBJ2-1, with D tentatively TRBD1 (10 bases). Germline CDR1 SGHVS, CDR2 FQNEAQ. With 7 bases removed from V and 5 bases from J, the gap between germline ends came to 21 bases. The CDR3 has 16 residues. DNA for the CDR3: TGTGCCAGCAAGCGGGGGGACAGGGGAAACAACAATGAGCAGTTCTTC. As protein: CASKRGDRGNNNEQFF.

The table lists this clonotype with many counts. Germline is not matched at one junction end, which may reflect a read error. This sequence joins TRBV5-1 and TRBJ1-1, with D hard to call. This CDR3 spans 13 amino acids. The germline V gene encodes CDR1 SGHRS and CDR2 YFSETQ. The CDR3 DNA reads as TGTGCCAGCAGCTTAGAAGAAAACACTGAAGCTTTCTTT. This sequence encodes CASSLEENTEAFF.

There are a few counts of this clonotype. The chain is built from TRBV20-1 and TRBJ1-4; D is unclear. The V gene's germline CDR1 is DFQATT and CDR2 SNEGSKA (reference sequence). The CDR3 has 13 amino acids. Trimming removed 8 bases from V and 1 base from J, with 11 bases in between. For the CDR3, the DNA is TGCAGTCCGTATAGGGTAACTAATGAAAAACTGTTTTTT. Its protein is CSPYRVTNEKLFF.

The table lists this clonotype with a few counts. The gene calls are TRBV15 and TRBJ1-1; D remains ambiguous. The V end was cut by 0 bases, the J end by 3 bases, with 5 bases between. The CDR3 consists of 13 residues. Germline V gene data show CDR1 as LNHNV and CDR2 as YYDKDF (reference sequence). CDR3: CATSRDWDTEAFF. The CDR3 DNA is TGTGCCACCAGCAGAGATTGGGACACTGAAGCTTTCTTT.

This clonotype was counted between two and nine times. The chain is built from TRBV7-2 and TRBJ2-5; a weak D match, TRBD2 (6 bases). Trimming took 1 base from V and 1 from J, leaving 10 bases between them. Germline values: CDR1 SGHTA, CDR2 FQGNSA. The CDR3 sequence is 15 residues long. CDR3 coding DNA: TGTGCCAGCAGCTTAGGAGGACTACCCCAAGAGACCCAGTACTTC. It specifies CASSLGGLPQETQYF. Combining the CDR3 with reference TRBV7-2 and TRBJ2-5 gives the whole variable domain GAGVSQSPSNKVTEKGKDVELRCDPISGHTALYWYRQSLGQGLEFLIYFQGNSAPDKSGLPSDRFSAERTGGSVSTLTIQRTQQEDSAVYLCASSLGGLPQETQYFGPGTRLLVL.

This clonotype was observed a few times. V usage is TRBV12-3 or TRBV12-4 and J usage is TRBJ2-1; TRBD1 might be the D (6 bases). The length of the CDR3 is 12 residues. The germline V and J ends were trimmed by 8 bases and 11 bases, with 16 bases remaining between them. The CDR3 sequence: CASGPRGWKQFF. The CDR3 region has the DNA TGTGCCAGCGGGCCGAGGGGGTGGAAGCAGTTCTTC.

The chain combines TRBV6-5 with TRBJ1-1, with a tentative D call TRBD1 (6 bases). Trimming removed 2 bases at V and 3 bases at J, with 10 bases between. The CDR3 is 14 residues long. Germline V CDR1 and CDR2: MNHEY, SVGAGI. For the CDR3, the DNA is TGTGCCAGCAGTTACGGACAGCTGGACACTGAAGCTTTCTTT. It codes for CASSYGQLDTEAFF.

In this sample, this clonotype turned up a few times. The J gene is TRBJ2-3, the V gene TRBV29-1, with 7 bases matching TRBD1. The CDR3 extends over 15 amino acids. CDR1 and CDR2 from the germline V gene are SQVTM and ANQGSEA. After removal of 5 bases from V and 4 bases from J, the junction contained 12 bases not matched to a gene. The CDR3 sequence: CSVSKGQSNSDTQYF. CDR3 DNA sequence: TGCAGCGTTTCGAAGGGACAGAGCAACTCAGATACGCAGTATTTT.

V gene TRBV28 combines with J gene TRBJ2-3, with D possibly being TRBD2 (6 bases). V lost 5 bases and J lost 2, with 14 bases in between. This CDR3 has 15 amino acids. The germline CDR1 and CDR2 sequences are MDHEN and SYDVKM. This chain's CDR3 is CASSGTSFYTDTQYF. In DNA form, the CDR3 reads TGTGCCAGCAGTGGTACTAGCTTCTACACAGATACGCAGTATTTT.

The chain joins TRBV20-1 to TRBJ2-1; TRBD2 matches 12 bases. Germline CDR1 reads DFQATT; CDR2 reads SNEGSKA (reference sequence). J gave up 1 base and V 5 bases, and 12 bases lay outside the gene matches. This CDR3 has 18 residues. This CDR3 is CSAFTSSGRGSSYNEQFF. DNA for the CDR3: TGCAGTGCTTTTACCTCTAGCGGGAGGGGATCGTCCTACAATGAGCAGTTCTTC.

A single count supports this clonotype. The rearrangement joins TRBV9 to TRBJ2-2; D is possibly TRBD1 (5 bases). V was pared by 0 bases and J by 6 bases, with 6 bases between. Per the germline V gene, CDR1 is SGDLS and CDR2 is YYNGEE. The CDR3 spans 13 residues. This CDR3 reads CASSVAGSGELFF. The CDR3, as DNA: TGTGCCAGCAGCGTAGCAGGGTCCGGGGAGCTGTTTTTT.

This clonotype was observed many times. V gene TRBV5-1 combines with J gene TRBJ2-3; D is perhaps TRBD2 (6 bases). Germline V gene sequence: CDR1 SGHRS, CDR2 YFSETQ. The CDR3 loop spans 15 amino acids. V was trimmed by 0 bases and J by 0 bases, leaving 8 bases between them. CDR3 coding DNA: TGCGCCAGCAGCTTGGTGCGGGGCAGCACAGATACGCAGTATTTT. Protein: CASSLVRGSTDTQYF.

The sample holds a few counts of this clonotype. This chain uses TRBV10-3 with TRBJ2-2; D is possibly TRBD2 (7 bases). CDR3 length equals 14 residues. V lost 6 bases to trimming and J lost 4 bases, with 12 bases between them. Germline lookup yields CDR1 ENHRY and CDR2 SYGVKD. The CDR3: CAIRAGEGTGELFF. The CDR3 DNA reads TGTGCCATCAGGGCAGGGGAGGGCACCGGGGAGCTGTTTTTT.

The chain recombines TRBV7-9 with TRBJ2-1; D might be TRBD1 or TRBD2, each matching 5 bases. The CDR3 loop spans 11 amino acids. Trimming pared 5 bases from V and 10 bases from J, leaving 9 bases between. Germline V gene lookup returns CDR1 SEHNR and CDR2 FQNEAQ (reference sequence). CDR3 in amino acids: CASSLGTEQFF. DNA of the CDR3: TGTGCCAGCAGCCTCGGGACGGAGCAGTTCTTC.

CDR3 region: CASSTGYNEQFF. The CDR3 DNA reads as TGTGCCAGCAGTACGGGTTACAATGAGCAGTTCTTC. J is TRBJ2-1 and V is TRBV6-5; D uncertain. V lost 5 bases and J 4 bases, leaving 6 bases between the germline ends. The CDR3 extends over 12 amino acids. Germline V gene lookup returns CDR1 MNHEY and CDR2 SVGAGI.

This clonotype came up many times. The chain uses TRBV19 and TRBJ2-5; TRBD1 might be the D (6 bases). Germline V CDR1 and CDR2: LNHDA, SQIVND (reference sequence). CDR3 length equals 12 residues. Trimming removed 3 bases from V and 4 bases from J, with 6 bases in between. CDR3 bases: TGTGCCAGTAGTATCAGGGGAGAGACCCAGTACTTC. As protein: CASSIRGETQYF.

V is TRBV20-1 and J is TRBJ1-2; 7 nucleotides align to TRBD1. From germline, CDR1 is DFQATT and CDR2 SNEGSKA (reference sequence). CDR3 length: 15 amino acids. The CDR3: CSVLDLGQSSYGYTF. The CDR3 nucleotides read TGCAGCGTTCTGGACCTGGGACAGTCGTCCTATGGCTACACCTTC.

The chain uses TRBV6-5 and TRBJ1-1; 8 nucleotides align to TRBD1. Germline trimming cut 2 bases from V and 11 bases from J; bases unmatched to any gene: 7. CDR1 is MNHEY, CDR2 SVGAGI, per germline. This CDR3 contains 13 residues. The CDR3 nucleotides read TGTGCCAGCAGTTACGGGCAGGGGGCGATGGCTTTCTTT. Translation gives CASSYGQGAMAFF.

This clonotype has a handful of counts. The CDR3 region has the DNA TGTGCCAGCAGCCAGGGGGCAAGAGGTTATAGCAATCAGCCCCAGCATTTT. This sequence encodes CASSQGARGYSNQPQHF. The chain joins TRBV7-9 to TRBJ1-5, with 8 bases identical to TRBD1. J gave up 0 bases and V 5 bases, and 9 bases lay outside the gene matches. Germline CDR1 is SEHNR and CDR2 is FQNEAQ (reference sequence). The CDR3 has 17 residues.